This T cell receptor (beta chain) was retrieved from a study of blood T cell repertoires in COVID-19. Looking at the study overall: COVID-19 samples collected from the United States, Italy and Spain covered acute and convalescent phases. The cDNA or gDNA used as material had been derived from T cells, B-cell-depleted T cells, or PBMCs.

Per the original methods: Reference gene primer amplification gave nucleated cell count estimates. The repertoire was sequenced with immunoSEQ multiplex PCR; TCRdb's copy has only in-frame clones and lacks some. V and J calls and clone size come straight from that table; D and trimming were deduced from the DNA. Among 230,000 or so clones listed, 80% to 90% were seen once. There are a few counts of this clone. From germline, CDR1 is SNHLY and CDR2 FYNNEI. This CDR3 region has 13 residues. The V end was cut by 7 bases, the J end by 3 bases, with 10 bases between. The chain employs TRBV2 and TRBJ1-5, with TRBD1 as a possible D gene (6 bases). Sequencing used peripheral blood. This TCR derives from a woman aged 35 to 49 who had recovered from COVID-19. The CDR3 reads CASMTGYNQPQHF. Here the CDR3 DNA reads TGTGCCAGCATGACAGGCTACAATCAGCCCCAGCATTTT.